This TCR beta chain was sequenced in a study of Ad26.COV2.S vaccination and SARS-CoV-2 variants. As for the study in general: Donor got 5x10^10 or 1x10^11 viral particles of Ad26.COV2.S.

Libraries were prepared by immunoSEQ multiplex PCR; TCRdb keeps only in-frame clonotypes and omits some of them. The profile shows about 280,000 clones, around 87% of them singletons. Regarding the study as a whole: Analytic work on TCR breadth and depth might have understated the full extent of total T cell responses.

For this clone: Antigen specificity is unknown.

Germline V gives CDR1 SGHTA, CDR2 FQGTGA. The CDR3 consists of 14 residues. Trimming at V came to 3 bases and at J to 8 bases, leaving 6 bases not matched to a gene. Described treatment: around 19 received Ad26.COV2.S at low or high dose, single or two shots; roughly five received placebo; per-sample allocation not given. Material that was analyzed had been drawn on day 63 after the first vaccine or placebo injection. Whoever gave the sample was an adult aged 18-55 years in Boston. The sample consisted of peripheral blood, taken in a trial of Ad26.COV2.S vaccine versus placebo. The chain combines TRBV7-3 with TRBJ2-1, with 8 nucleotides matching TRBD2. This receptor was identified in a person aged 18 to 65 who received the Ad26.COV2.S COVID-19 vaccine or a placebo. The DNA for the CDR3 is TGTGCCAGCAGCTTCGGGGGGGCCTCGGATGAGCAGTTCTTC. Amino acids: CASSFGGASDEQFF.